One T cell receptor (beta chain) is described in this entry. The germline gives CDR1 WNHNN, CDR2 SYGVQD (reference sequence). The V and J ends lost 6 bases and 5 bases respectively, with 11 bases between them. This CDR3 is built from 13 residues. This record belongs to a study of blood T cell repertoires in COVID-19. For the study at large: Specimens from acute and convalescent COVID-19 originated in the United States, Italy and Spain. T cells, B-cell-depleted T cells, or PBMCs supplied cDNA or gDNA.

Study processing details: Using reference gene primer amplification, nucleated cell counts were estimated. Generated by immunoSEQ multiplex PCR, the TCRdb table keeps only in-frame clones and is missing some. The V and J calls and clone size come from that table; D and trimming were worked out from the DNA. The repertoire holds 100,000 or so clones, with about nine tenths as singletons. The sample consisted of peripheral blood. The TCR was taken from a man aged 50 or older with active COVID-19. V gene TRBV10-1 combines with J gene TRBJ1-5, with D maybe TRBD1 (5 bases). The DNA for the CDR3 is TGCGCCAGCAGCCCAGGGAGGGATCAGCCCCAGCATTTT. Translated: CASSPGRDQPQHF.